This T cell receptor beta chain was sequenced for a study of blood T cell repertoires in COVID-19. About the study: Acute and convalescent COVID-19 samples came from the United States, Italy and Spain. The analysed material was cDNA or gDNA that came from T cells, B-cell-depleted T cells, or PBMCs.

Only one count was recorded for this clone. Assay used: immunoSEQ multiplex PCR; TCRdb lists only in-frame clones, some missing. The table shows 70,000 to 95,000 clones, with just under 80% occurring only once. The germline V gene encodes CDR1 SGDLS and CDR2 YYNGEE. V dropped 4 bases and J dropped 2; count of bases not matched to a gene: 10. The CDR3 has 18 amino acids. The chain employs TRBV9 and TRBJ2-2; 11 bases fit TRBD2. The sequencing input was peripheral blood. This TCR derives from a human donor in a cohort sampled during active COVID-19. In nucleotides, the CDR3 is TGTGCCAGCAGCCCAGAGGGTAGCGGGGGGGTAAACACCGGGGAGCTGTTTTTT. As protein: CASSPEGSGGVNTGELFF.